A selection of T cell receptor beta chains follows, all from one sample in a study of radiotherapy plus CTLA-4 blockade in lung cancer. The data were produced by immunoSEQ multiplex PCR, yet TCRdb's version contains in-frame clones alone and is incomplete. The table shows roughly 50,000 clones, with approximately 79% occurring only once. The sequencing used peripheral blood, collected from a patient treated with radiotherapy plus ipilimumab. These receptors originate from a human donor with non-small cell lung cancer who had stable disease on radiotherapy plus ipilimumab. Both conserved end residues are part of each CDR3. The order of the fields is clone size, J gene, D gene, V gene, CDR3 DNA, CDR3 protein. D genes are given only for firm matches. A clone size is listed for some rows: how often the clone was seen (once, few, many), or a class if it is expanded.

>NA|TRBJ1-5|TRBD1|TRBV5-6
TGTGCCAGCAGCTTATCGACAGGGGGAGGTCAGCCCCAGCATTTT
CASSLSTGGGQPQHF
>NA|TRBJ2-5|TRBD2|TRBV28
TGTGCCAGCAGTTCGGCTAGCGGGGGGACCCTCCTGGAGACCCAGTACTTC
CASSSASGGTLLETQYF
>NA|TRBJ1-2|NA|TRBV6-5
TGTGCCAGCAGTTCGGGGGCGTTTGGCTACACCTTC
CASSSGAFGYTF
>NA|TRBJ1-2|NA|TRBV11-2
TGTGCCAGCAGCACCCGAACGTTGGTCTCCTATGGCTACACCTTC
CASSTRTLVSYGYTF
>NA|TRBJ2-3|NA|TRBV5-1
TGCGCCAGCAGCACCCAGACTAAAGCAGATACGCAGTATTTT
CASSTQTKADTQYF
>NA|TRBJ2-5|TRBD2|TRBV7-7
TGTGCCAGCAGCCATCGACTAGCGGGGTCGTCTGGTCAGGAGACCCAGTACTTC
CASSHRLAGSSGQETQYF
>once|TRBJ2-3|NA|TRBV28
TGTGCCAGCAGTTTAGCAGTAGCTAGCACAGATACGCAGTATTTT
CASSLAVASTDTQYF
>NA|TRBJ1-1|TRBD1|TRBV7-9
TGTGCCAGCAGCTTGGGACAGCAGAACACTGAAGCTTTCTTT
CASSLGQQNTEAFF
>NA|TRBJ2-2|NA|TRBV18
TGTGCCAGCTCACCGTTACAGGGAGGCACCGGGGAGCTGTTTTTT
CASSPLQGGTGELFF
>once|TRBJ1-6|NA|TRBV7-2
TGTGCCAGCAGTTCCTTGGTTAATTCACCCCTCCACTTT
CASSSLVNSPLHF
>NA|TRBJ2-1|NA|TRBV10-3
TGTGCCGCGCAACCGGGGGCAGAGAACAATGAGCAGTTCTTC
CAAQPGAENNEQFF
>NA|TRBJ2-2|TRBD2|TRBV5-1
TGCGCCAGCAGCCTAGGACTAGCGGGGGGAACCGGGGAGCTGTTTTTT
CASSLGLAGGTGELFF
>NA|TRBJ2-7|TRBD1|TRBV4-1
TGCGCCAGCAGCCACCTCGCCGGACAGGTTGGGTCCTACGAGCAGTACTTC
CASSHLAGQVGSYEQYF
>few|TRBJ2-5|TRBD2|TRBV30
TGTGCCTGGAGTGTGAGCGGGGGGAGCCAAGAGACCCAGTACTTC
CAWSVSGGSQETQYF
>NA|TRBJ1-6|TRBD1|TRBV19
TGTGCCAGTAGTATCGGGACAGGGAATAATTCACCCCTCCACTTT
CASSIGTGNNSPLHF
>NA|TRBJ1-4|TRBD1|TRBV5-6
TGTGCCAGCAGCGTATCGACAGGGTGGAAGTTTTTT
CASSVSTGWKFF
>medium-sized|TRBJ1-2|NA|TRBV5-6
TGTGCCAGCACCCGGGCGGGGGACCGCTATGGCTACACCTTC
CASTRAGDRYGYTF
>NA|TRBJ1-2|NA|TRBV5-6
TGTGCCAGCACCACGCGGCCGGTCTATGGCTACACCTTC
CASTTRPVYGYTF
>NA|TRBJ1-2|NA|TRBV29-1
TGCAGCGTCCGCAGTGCCACTGGGCCTCGGGTCTCTCGGGGCTACACCTTC
CSVRSATGPRVSRGYTF
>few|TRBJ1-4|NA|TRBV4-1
TGCGCCAGCAGCCAAGGTCCGGGCCCGAATGAAAAACTGTTTTTT
CASSQGPGPNEKLFF
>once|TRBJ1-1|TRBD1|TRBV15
TGTGCCACCAGCAGAGGAGGACAGGGCTTGAACACTGAAGCTTTCTTT
CATSRGGQGLNTEAFF
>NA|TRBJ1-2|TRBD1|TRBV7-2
TGTGCCAGCACTCAGACAGGGGGCAGGGACTATGGCTACACCTTC
CASTQTGGRDYGYTF